The present T cell receptor (beta chain) was sequenced within a study of post-analysis software for immune sequencing data. The overall study: Patients had relapsing-remitting, secondary progressive or progressive-relapsing multiple sclerosis; some lacked subtype. Whole-study results and caveats: In patients, TRBV5-6, TRBV5-1 and TRBV20-1 belonged to roughly 5 TRBV segments found more frequently than in controls. Compared against controls, patients with multiple sclerosis displayed significantly lower normalized Chao1 diversity. By F measure, samples from a shared preparation batch strongly co-clustered.

V was pared by 2 bases and J by 3 bases, with 8 bases of the junction left unmatched. Germline values: CDR1 SGHDN, CDR2 FVKESK. CDR3 size: 16 residues. Unique molecular identifiers were present in the TCR beta cDNA libraries. cDNA molecules numbering roughly 500,000 came from approximately 1 to 10 million T cells. TCRdb redid the calling of the PCR reads with MiXCR, one entry per CDR3 protein. The sample contains about 260,000 distinct CDR3 sequences, 35% to 40% of which appear only once. A remark on this clonotype: Its cognate antigen is unknown.

The genes are TRBV14 and TRBJ2-3; 7 bases are a match to TRBD1. Sequenced input: blood. This TCR derives from a girl between 5 and 17 years old with multiple sclerosis. The CDR3 is CASSQLGAQGTDTQYF. The CDR3 coding sequence is TGTGCCAGCAGCCAACTAGGCGCACAGGGGACAGATACGCAGTATTTT. Filled out from reference TRBV14 and TRBJ2-3, the complete variable domain reads EAGVTQFPSHSVIEKGQTVTLRCDPISGHDNLYWYRRVMGKEIKFLLHFVKESKQDESGMPNNRFLAERTGGTYSTLKVQPAELEDSGVYFCASSQLGAQGTDTQYFGPGTRLTVL.